This entry lists 5 T cell receptor beta chains sequenced from one sample in a study of T cell clonality in common variable immunodeficiency. Here immunoSEQ multiplex PCR was the method, and the copy in TCRdb shows in-frame clones only, minus some. The sample offers some 50,000 clones and no singletons, the top ten holding roughly 6.2%. The specimen was peripheral blood mononuclear cells. The receptor source for this set is a person aged 18 to 75 in good health.

This clone was seen repeatedly, ten times or more. Read coverage stops 3 residues before the CDR3 terminus; the germline J gene supplies the remainder. The V gene is TRBV6-2 or TRBV6-3, the J gene TRBJ1-1; D call uncertain. The V end lost 5 bases, the J end lost 1 base, and 8 bases lay between the germline ends. Looked up from germline, CDR1 is MNHEY and CDR2 is SVGEGT. The CDR3 spans 13 residues. The CDR3 region is CASSTTQNTEAFF. The part of the CDR3 DNA that was read is TGTGCCAGCAGTACGACTCAGAACACTGAA.

This clone was counted ten times or more. The CDR3 end lies 3 residues beyond the end of the read and is filled in from the germline J gene. V usage is TRBV30 and J usage is TRBJ2-5; TRBD2 agrees at 8 bases. The germline V gene encodes CDR1 GTSNPN and CDR2 SVGIG (reference sequence). V lost 1 base, J lost 4 bases, and 11 bases stayed unmatched. The CDR3 is 16 residues long. The CDR3 is CAWSGAGTRVRETQYF. The CDR3 DNA, read in part, is TGTGCCTGGAGTGGGGCCGGGACTAGAGTAAGAGAGACC. The full variable domain, completed using reference TRBV30 and TRBJ2-5, is SQTIHQWPATLVQPVGSPLSLECTVEGTSNPNLYWYRQAAGRGLQLLFYSVGIGQISSEVPQNLSASRPQDRQFILSSKKLLLSDSGFYLCAWSGAGTRVRETQYFGPGTRLLVL.

This clone came up many times. With the read ending 3 residues before the CDR3 end, the germline J gene is used to fill in that end. The rearrangement links TRBV7-7 to TRBJ2-5; TRBD2 aligns across 7 bases. Trimming cost V 5 bases and J 5 bases; bases outside gene matches: 14. The CDR3 sequence is 16 residues long. Germline assignment: CDR1 SSHAT and CDR2 FNYEAQ (reference sequence). Partial CDR3 DNA: TGTGCCAGCAGCCTGGGTGGGGCGGGGGTTTTGGAGACC. This codes for CASSLGGAGVLET. The full-length CDR3 reads as CASSLGGAGVLETQYF.

Judged by abundance, this clone is medium-sized. At one end, the junction sequence differs from germline, possibly due to a read error. Sequencing ends 3 residues short of the CDR3 end; the germline J gene provides the rest. The rearrangement links TRBV7-8 to TRBJ1-1, with 12 positions matching TRBD1. Germline-derived CDR1 and CDR2 are SGHVS and FQNEAQ. The CDR3 has 14 residues. CDR3 sequence: CASSLAGTGGEAFF. The DNA read from the CDR3 is TGTGCCAGCAGCCTAGCCGGGACAGGGGGCGAA. Filled out from reference TRBV7-8 and TRBJ1-1, the complete variable domain reads GAGVSQSPRYKVAKRGQDVALRCDPISGHVSLFWYQQALGQGPEFLTYFQNEAQLDKSGLPSDRFFAERPEGSVSTLKIQRTQQEDSAVYLCASSLAGTGGEAFFGQGTRLTVV.

This clone was counted ten times or more. The read gets to within 3 residues of the CDR3 end, and the germline J gene fills in the rest. The chain recombines TRBV30 with TRBJ1-6; D gene ambiguous. V lost 3 bases and J 0 bases, leaving 9 bases between the germline ends. Germline CDR1 and CDR2: GTSNPN and SVGIG (reference sequence). The CDR3 totals 15 residues. The sequenced CDR3 bases are TGTGCCTGGAGGAGGTCGAGCTCCTATAATTCACCC. Protein sequence: CAWRRSSSYNSP. The whole CDR3 protein reads CAWRRSSSYNSPLHF.